This TCR beta chain was documented in a study of T cells in women clearing cervical HPV infection. Study-wide background: Blood came at first lesion visit for cases, post-clearance for controls. Findings of the study overall: CIN3+ cases had significantly higher TCR richness than controls; evenness did not differ. TRBV6-7 relative abundance averaged roughly 0.099% in cases and 0.15% to 0.2% in controls.

Assay used: immunoSEQ multiplex PCR; TCRdb lists only in-frame clones, some missing. The sample has some 43,000 clones. V gave up 4 bases and J gave up 6 bases, with 7 bases separating them. Germline loops: CDR1 SNHLY, CDR2 FYNNEI. The CDR3 is 11 residues long. Concerning this clone itself: What it binds is not known. The read ends 3 residues early relative to the CDR3; the germline J gene fills the gap.

Sample: blood buffy coat. V and J are TRBV2 and TRBJ2-7; tentative D call: TRBD2 (6 bases). The clonotype originates from a woman aged 18 to 75 with a cervical HPV16 infection that either progressed to CIN3+ or cleared (not recorded which). Incomplete CDR3 DNA: TGTGCCAGCAGTGGGGACTCCGAG. Translation: CASSGDSE. From start to end, the CDR3 is CASSGDSEQYF. Drawing the rest from reference TRBV2 and TRBJ2-7, the complete variable domain is EPEVTQTPSHQVTQMGQEVILRCVPISNHLYFYWYRQILGQKVEFLVSFYNNEISEKSEIFDDQFSVERPDGSNFTLKIRSTKLEDSAMYFCASSGDSEQYFGPGTRLTVT.